The T cell receptor (beta chain) described here comes from a study of Ad26.COV2.S vaccination and SARS-CoV-2 variants. Described treatment: approximately 18 received Ad26.COV2.S at low or high dose, single or two shots; roughly five received placebo; per-sample allocation not given. Collection of samples fell on day 63 after the first vaccine or placebo injection. The study used a vaccine consisting of an Ad26 vector that expressed Wuhan-strain SARS-CoV-2 spike. The count of this clone is one. Some clones are missing from TCRdb's copy, which holds only in-frame ones; the method was immunoSEQ multiplex PCR. The top ten clones hold just under 7.5% of a sample with hundreds of thousands of clones, 83% of them seen once. The specimen comprised peripheral blood, sampled in a trial of Ad26.COV2.S vaccine versus placebo. The sequence derives from a person aged 18-65 years who received the Ad26.COV2.S COVID-19 vaccine or a placebo.

CDR3 sequence (DNA): TGTGCCAGCTCACCATTTGGGGAGGATACGCAGTATTTT. This codes for CASSPFGEDTQYF. V and J are TRBV18 and TRBJ2-3; TRBD2 might be the D (5 bases). V lost 2 bases and J lost 6, with 9 bases in between. Germline values: CDR1 KGHSH, CDR2 LQKENI. The CDR3 extends over 13 amino acids.